This TCR beta chain was recorded in a study of tumor-infiltrating lymphocytes in primary liver carcinoma. Across the study: The patients comprised men and women between the ages of 30 and 69 years. Maximum tumor diameters ranged from roughly 4.2 to 10 cm, stage T1-T3 N0M0. General observations from the study: Significantly larger top-250-clone fractions were found in tumors than in blood (p = 0.039).

Regarding this clonotype: Its target is not known. Compared with germline, one end of the junction differs, possibly owing to a read error.

Germline assignment: CDR1 SGHAT and CDR2 FQNNGV. This CDR3 region has 17 residues. Starting material for RNA and DNA co-extraction consisted of roughly 19-31 mg of unsorted bulk tissue. These patients lived with chronic HBV infection and had never been treated. The researchers produced TCR beta cDNA from about 510 ng total RNA with a constant-region primer. Each TCR beta library was derived from three nested multiplex PCR rounds that employed slightly modified ARM-PCR. Running 9 to 11 cycles apiece, the first two PCR rounds relied on TRBV1-TRBV30 forward primers together with a C-beta reverse primer. TCRdb called the multiplex PCR reads again in MiXCR, with one record for every CDR3 protein. The sample yields around 80,000 distinct CDR3 sequences, 69% seen once.

The chain has TRBV11-2 and TRBJ2-2; 10 positions agree with TRBD2. The TCR was taken from a man in his forties with primary liver carcinoma and hepatitis B virus infection. The specimen sequenced was tumor-adjacent normal liver tissue. DNA for the CDR3: TGTGCAAGCAGATTAGATAGCGGGAGGACGAACACCGGGGAGCTGTTTTTT. Amino acid sequence: CASRLDSGRTNTGELFF. Drawing the rest from reference TRBV11-2 and TRBJ2-2, the complete variable domain is EAGVAQSPRYKIIEKRQSVAFWCNPISGHATLYWYQQILGQGPKLLIQFQNNGVVDDSQLPKDRFSAERLKGVDSTLKIQPAKLEDSAVYLCASRLDSGRTNTGELFFGEGSRLTVL.